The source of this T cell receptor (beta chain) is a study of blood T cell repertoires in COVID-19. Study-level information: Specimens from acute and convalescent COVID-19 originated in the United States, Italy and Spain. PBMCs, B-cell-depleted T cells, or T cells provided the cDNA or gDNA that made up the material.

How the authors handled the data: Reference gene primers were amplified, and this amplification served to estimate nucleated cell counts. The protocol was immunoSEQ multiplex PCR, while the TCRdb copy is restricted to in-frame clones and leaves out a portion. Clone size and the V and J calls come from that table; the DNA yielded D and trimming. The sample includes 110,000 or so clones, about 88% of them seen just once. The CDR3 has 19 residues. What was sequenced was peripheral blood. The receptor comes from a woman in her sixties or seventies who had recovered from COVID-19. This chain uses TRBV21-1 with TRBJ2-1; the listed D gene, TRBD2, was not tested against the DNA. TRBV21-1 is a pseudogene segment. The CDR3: CASSKPRGVARTSYNEQFF. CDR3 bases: TGTGCCAGCAGCAAGCCCCGCGGGGTCGCCCGAACTTCCTACAATGAGCAGTTCTTC.